This T cell receptor (beta chain) was sequenced during a study of cytotoxic CD8 clonotypes in ibrutinib-treated CLL. General study points: Under therapy, public clonotypes either contracted or stayed stable, and they were uncommon.

Comment on this clone: Its target is unknown.

Trimming took off 4 bases at V and 4 bases at J, with 9 bases between the two ends. The V gene's germline CDR1 is SGHRS and CDR2 YFSETQ. This CDR3 contains 14 residues. Repertoires were generated with immunoSEQ multiplex PCR, while TCRdb's copy carries only in-frame clones and drops some. The table includes around 140,000 clones, 70% to 90% detected once. The TCR sequence derives from a human donor with chronic lymphocytic leukemia. The chain links TRBV5-1 to TRBJ2-6, with D hard to call. The source material was PBMCs, sampled after 24 months of ibrutinib treatment. The CDR3 DNA reads as TGCGCCAGCAGCCCCCTTGCGGGGGCCAACGTCCTGACTTTC. Amino acid sequence: CASSPLAGANVLTF.